This T cell receptor beta chain was obtained from a study of blood T cell repertoires in COVID-19. Per the original methods: From reference gene primer amplification, estimates of nucleated cell counts were derived. Profiled with immunoSEQ multiplex PCR; TCRdb holds only in-frame clones, not every one. For V, J and clone size, that table is used; D and trimming come from the DNA. The table includes about 210,000 clones, roughly nine tenths detected once. CDR1 and CDR2 from the germline V gene are KGHDR and SFDVKD. Trimming cost V 10 bases and J 5 bases; bases outside gene matches: 5. The CDR3 is 12 residues long.

The source of this sequence is a man between 40 and 49 years old with acute or convalescent COVID-19. The chain couples TRBV24-1 to TRBJ2-7; TRBD1 matches 9 bases. Sequencing input: peripheral blood. In nucleotides, the CDR3 is TGTGCCACAGGGGACAGGGAAGACGAGCAGTACTTC. This codes for CATGDREDEQYF.